This passage covers 32 T cell receptor beta chains from one sample sequenced in a study of Ad26.COV2.S vaccination and SARS-CoV-2 variants. Method: immunoSEQ multiplex PCR; TCRdb's copy keeps in-frame clones and lacks some. The sample consists of roughly 390,000 clones, approximately 86% of them appearing once. Indicated treatment: roughly 18 received Ad26.COV2.S at low or high dose, single or two shots; about five received placebo; per-sample allocation not given. The investigators took samples on day 63 after the first vaccine or placebo injection. This material consisted of peripheral blood, taken in a trial of Ad26.COV2.S vaccine versus placebo. The source of these receptors is a person aged 18-60 years who received the Ad26.COV2.S COVID-19 vaccine or a placebo.

The chain employs TRBV29-1 and TRBJ1-1; perhaps TRBD1 as D (5 bases). There are 13 residues in the CDR3. Germline CDR1 and CDR2: SQVTM and ANQGSEA. V was clipped by 7 bases and J by 1 base, with 13 bases between them. In nucleotides, the CDR3 is TGCAGCGCCCCCGCCGGGGGGAACACTGAAGCTTTCTTT. It encodes CSAPAGGNTEAFF. The full variable domain, with the rest looked up from reference TRBV29-1 and TRBJ1-1, is SAVISQKPSRDICQRGTSLTIQCQVDSQVTMMFWYRQQPGQSLTLIATANQGSEATYESGFVIDKFPISRPNLTFSTLTVSNMSPEDSSIYLCSAPAGGNTEAFFGQGTRLTVV.

The chain joins TRBV10-1 to TRBJ2-1; D is uncertain. The V end lost 2 bases, the J end lost 7 bases, and 9 bases lay between the germline ends. The germline gives CDR1 WNHNN, CDR2 SYGVQD (reference sequence). The CDR3 is 13 residues long. The CDR3 DNA is TGCGCCAGCAGTGAGAACGGTTTAAATGAGCAGTTCTTC. Amino acids: CASSENGLNEQFF.

The chain combines TRBV5-6 with TRBJ2-2; D uncertain. The V gene's germline CDR1 is SGHDT and CDR2 YYEEEE. With 0 bases removed from V and 4 bases from J, the gap between germline ends came to 10 bases. The CDR3 length is 15 residues. The CDR3 loop is CASSLVGSSTGELFF. The DNA of the CDR3 is TGTGCCAGCAGCTTGGTTGGGTCGAGCACCGGGGAGCTGTTTTTT.

The chain is built from TRBV6-1 and TRBJ2-1, with 9 positions matching TRBD2. The CDR3 is 17 residues long. Germline V lookup: CDR1 MNHNS, CDR2 SASEGT. The V segment lost 2 bases and the J segment 5 bases; nucleotides outside the gene matches: 10. The CDR3 sequence is CASSETPPSGDHNEQFF. The CDR3 nucleotides read TGTGCCAGCAGTGAAACCCCCCCTAGCGGGGACCACAATGAGCAGTTCTTC.

This chain uses TRBV3-1 (or the pseudogene TRBV3-2) with TRBJ1-6, with 7 positions matching TRBD1. Germline V gene lookup returns CDR1 LGHDT and CDR2 YNNKEL (reference sequence). The CDR3 runs to 16 residues. Trimming removed 4 bases from V and 6 bases from J; junction bases left unmatched: 9. The CDR3 coding sequence is TGTGCCAGCAGCCCCCGGTCGACAGGGTCTAATTCACCCCTCCACTTT. The encoded protein is CASSPRSTGSNSPLHF.

J is TRBJ1-2 and V is TRBV27; TRBD1 is a possible D gene (6 bases). Trimming removed 2 bases from V and 5 bases from J, with 9 bases in between. Per germline, CDR1 MNHEY and CDR2 SMNVEV (reference sequence). CDR3 length equals 13 residues. The CDR3 reads CASSLNREYGYTF. The CDR3 nucleotides read TGTGCCAGCAGTTTAAACAGGGAGTATGGCTACACCTTC.

V usage is TRBV10-2 and J usage is TRBJ2-7, with D possibly being TRBD2 (5 bases). The CDR3 has 15 amino acids. Germline V gives CDR1 WSHSY, CDR2 SAAADI. The germline V and J ends were trimmed by 0 bases and 5 bases, with 14 bases remaining between them. CDR3 in amino acids: CASSESGVLWDEQYF. The CDR3 DNA follows: TGCGCCAGCAGTGAGTCCGGGGTACTATGGGACGAGCAGTACTTC.

About this clone: Other DNA sequences of this sample code for an identical CDR3. J is TRBJ1-2 and V is TRBV3-1 (or the pseudogene TRBV3-2); D uncertain. The V end was cut by 3 bases, the J end by 2 bases, with 7 bases between. Germline V lookup: CDR1 LGHDT, CDR2 YNNKEL (reference sequence). This CDR3 has 13 amino acids. CDR3 in amino acids: CASSQAGNYGYTF. For the CDR3, the DNA is TGTGCCAGCAGCCAGGCGGGAAACTATGGCTACACCTTC.

V is TRBV3-1 (or the pseudogene TRBV3-2) and J is TRBJ1-4, with TRBD1 matching 8 bases. The CDR3 is 16 amino acids. Trimming took 2 bases from V and 7 from J; bases not matched to a gene: 9. Germline V CDR1 and CDR2: LGHDT, YNNKEL (reference sequence). CDR3 residues: CASSQTPTGDGEKLFF. DNA for the CDR3: TGTGCCAGCAGCCAAACCCCGACAGGGGACGGTGAAAAACTGTTTTTT.

The chain employs TRBV5-1 and TRBJ1-1, with 7 bases lining up with TRBD1. This CDR3 contains 14 residues. V dropped 5 bases and J dropped 1; count of bases not matched to a gene: 5. The germline CDR1 and CDR2 sequences are SGHRS and YFSETQ. CDR3 coding DNA: TGCGCCAGCAGGTGGGACAGCTCGAACACTGAAGCTTTCTTT. It is translated as CASRWDSSNTEAFF.

CDR3 in DNA: TGTGCCAGCAGTCCACTGGGGGTAGGCTATGGCTACACCTTC. It specifies CASSPLGVGYGYTF. The chain recombines TRBV6-5 with TRBJ1-2, with D possibly matching TRBD1 (5 bases). CDR1 and CDR2 (germline): MNHEY, SVGAGI. V lost 5 bases and J 4 bases, leaving 14 bases between the germline ends. The CDR3 is 14 residues long.

The chain combines TRBV4-1 with TRBJ1-1, with D perhaps TRBD1 (6 bases). Germline V lookup: CDR1 MGHRA, CDR2 YSYEKL. V was trimmed by 2 bases and J by 2 bases, leaving 12 bases between them. The CDR3 contains 15 residues. The CDR3 DNA sequence: TGCGCCAGCAGCCAATTCGGGGGGCCTAACACTGAAGCTTTCTTT. Amino acids: CASSQFGGPNTEAFF.

The chain couples TRBV10-3 to TRBJ1-1, with D possibly matching TRBD1 (6 bases). The length of the CDR3 is 14 residues. The germline V gene encodes CDR1 ENHRY and CDR2 SYGVKD. V was shortened by 6 bases and J by 1 base, with 12 bases between the two germline ends. CDR3 DNA sequence: TGTGCCATCAGGTCAACAGGGAGGAACACTGAAGCTTTCTTT. Translation gives CAIRSTGRNTEAFF.

This clone was seen once. The chain uses TRBV29-1 and TRBJ1-3, with unresolved D. V was shortened by 7 bases and J by 0 bases, with 10 bases between the two germline ends. Per the germline V gene, CDR1 is SQVTM and CDR2 is ANQGSEA. The CDR3 totals 13 residues. Here the CDR3 DNA reads TGCAGCGCCAGGACGGACTCTGGAAACACCATATATTTT. Amino acids: CSARTDSGNTIYF.

The genes are TRBV2 and TRBJ1-1; D is perhaps TRBD1 (6 bases). V lost 2 bases to trimming and J lost 4 bases, with 20 bases between them. This CDR3 is 17 amino acids long. Germline lookup yields CDR1 SNHLY and CDR2 FYNNEI. The CDR3 spells CASSEMGARLLTTEAFF. CDR3 nucleotide sequence: TGTGCCAGCAGTGAAATGGGGGCCCGGCTCTTGACCACTGAAGCTTTCTTT.

This chain links TRBV19 with TRBJ1-2; D might be TRBD1 (5 bases). Germline loops: CDR1 LNHDA, CDR2 SQIVND (reference sequence). V lost 5 bases, J lost 6 bases, and 13 bases lay in between. The CDR3 sequence is 13 residues long. The CDR3 DNA sequence: TGTGCCAGTAGTGTAAATCCCAGGGATGGCTACACCTTC. Residues: CASSVNPRDGYTF.

The gene calls are TRBV7-9 and TRBJ2-5; 7 bases map to TRBD2. With 3 bases clipped from V and 0 bases from J, the junction kept 16 bases outside the gene matches. Germline V gene lookup returns CDR1 SEHNR and CDR2 FQNEAQ (reference sequence). This CDR3 comprises 19 residues. The CDR3 sequence: CASSLETSGVRLYQETQYF. The CDR3 DNA follows: TGTGCCAGCAGCTTGGAGACAAGCGGGGTTCGATTATACCAAGAGACCCAGTACTTC. Full variable domain (missing parts from reference TRBV7-9 and TRBJ2-5): DTGVSQNPRHKITKRGQNVTFRCDPISEHNRLYWYRQTLGQGPEFLTYFQNEAQLEKSRLLSDRFSAERPKGSFSTLEIQRTEQGDSAMYLCASSLETSGVRLYQETQYFGPGTRLLVL.

The chain recombines TRBV5-1 with TRBJ1-2; 7 bases agree with TRBD1. J was trimmed by 5 bases and V by 4 bases; bases with no gene match: 11. In germline, CDR1 is SGHRS, CDR2 YFSETQ. This CDR3 comprises 15 residues. For the CDR3, the DNA is TGCGCCAGCAGCCTGACAGGGAAGGTCCGATATGGCTACACCTTC. This gives the protein CASSLTGKVRYGYTF.

This CDR3 reads CASSQVDYRGSGNTIYF. The CDR3, as DNA: TGCGCCAGCAGCCAAGTCGATTACAGGGGCTCTGGAAACACCATATATTTT. The chain carries TRBV4-3 and TRBJ1-3; 7 bases agree with TRBD1. V lost 1 base, J lost 0 bases, and 6 bases stayed unmatched. The CDR3 consists of 17 residues. Germline assignment: CDR1 LGHNA and CDR2 YSLEER.

V usage is TRBV15 and J usage is TRBJ1-2; 7 nucleotides align to TRBD1. CDR1 and CDR2 (germline): LNHNV, YYDKDF (reference sequence). J was trimmed by 8 bases and V by 4 bases; bases with no gene match: 13. This CDR3 region has 15 residues. The CDR3 DNA sequence: TGTGCCACCAGCACAGATAGGGTAGGGGGCAGGGGCTACACCTTC. Translated, it gives CATSTDRVGGRGYTF.

This chain connects TRBV7-6 to TRBJ2-1; 7 positions match TRBD2. Germline V gene lookup returns CDR1 SGHVS and CDR2 FNYEAQ. The CDR3 has 15 amino acids. V was clipped by 5 bases and J by 0 bases; unmatched bases: 4. CDR3 region: CASSTLAVSYNEQFF. The CDR3, as DNA: TGTGCCAGCAGCACCCTAGCGGTCTCCTACAATGAGCAGTTCTTC.

The chain uses TRBV6-2 or TRBV6-3 and TRBJ1-4, with 10 nucleotides matching TRBD1. V dropped 5 bases and J dropped 5; count of bases not matched to a gene: 11. CDR3 length: 17 amino acids. The germline V gene has CDR1 MNHEY and CDR2 SVGEGT. The CDR3 sequence: CASSRGQGTHSNEKLFF. The CDR3 DNA reads as TGTGCCAGCAGTCGGGGACAGGGGACCCATTCAAATGAAAAACTGTTTTTT.

V gene TRBV5-1 combines with J gene TRBJ2-5; a possible D gene is TRBD1 (6 bases). This CDR3 has 15 residues. Germline values: CDR1 SGHRS, CDR2 YFSETQ. The V and J ends lost 0 bases and 4 bases respectively, with 13 bases between them. CDR3 nucleotide sequence: TGCGCCAGCAGCTTGGAAGGACAGTCATTAGAGACCCAGTACTTC. Translating it yields CASSLEGQSLETQYF.

The chain is built from TRBV7-8 and TRBJ2-3; D not resolved. This CDR3 is built from 13 residues. The V gene lost 0 bases and the J gene lost 2 bases, with 3 bases spanning the gap. In germline, CDR1 is SGHVS, CDR2 FQNEAQ. The CDR3 region is CASSLAPTDTQYF. The CDR3 bases are TGTGCCAGCAGCTTAGCGCCCACAGATACGCAGTATTTT.

The chain combines TRBV11-3 with TRBJ1-3; tentative D call: TRBD1 (6 bases). V gave up 8 bases and J gave up 4 bases, with 12 bases separating them. CDR3 size: 13 residues. CDR1 is SGHNT, CDR2 YENEEA, per germline. The DNA of the CDR3 is TGTGCCAGCTCGACAGGTTCGGGAAACACCATATATTTT. It specifies CASSTGSGNTIYF.

The V gene is TRBV5-1, the J gene TRBJ2-2; TRBD2 agrees at 9 bases. V was pared by 7 bases and J by 7 bases, with 8 bases of the junction left unmatched. The CDR3 loop spans 14 amino acids. Germline V lookup: CDR1 SGHRS, CDR2 YFSETQ. Written as DNA, the CDR3 is TGCGCCAGCGTGGGACTAGCCGAGGGCGGGGAGCTGTTTTTT. Protein product: CASVGLAEGGELFF.

The V gene is TRBV19, the J gene TRBJ1-5; 7 bases map to TRBD1. After removal of 2 bases from V and 3 bases from J, the junction contained 4 bases not matched to a gene. Per germline, CDR1 LNHDA and CDR2 SQIVND (reference sequence). The CDR3 contains 15 residues. The CDR3 loop is CASSINDRDNQPQHF. DNA for the CDR3: TGTGCCAGTAGTATAAATGACAGGGACAATCAGCCCCAGCATTTT. The full variable domain, rest sourced from reference TRBV19 and TRBJ1-5, is DGGITQSPKYLFRKEGQNVTLSCEQNLNHDAMYWYRQDPGQGLRLIYYSQIVNDFQKGDIAEGYSVSREKKESFPLTVTSAQKNPTAFYLCASSINDRDNQPQHFGDGTRLSIL.

J is TRBJ2-1 and V is TRBV4-1; D gene ambiguous. Germline values: CDR1 MGHRA, CDR2 YSYEKL. Deletions cut 1 base from V and 8 bases from J, with 6 bases between. The CDR3 contains 12 residues. The CDR3 coding sequence is TGCGCCAGCAGCCAAGGCCTATATGAGCAGTTCTTC. Translation: CASSQGLYEQFF.

V usage is TRBV6-1 and J usage is TRBJ1-5; D is unclear. V was pared by 2 bases and J by 6 bases, with 11 bases between. This CDR3 region has 14 residues. CDR1 is MNHNS and CDR2 is SASEGT in the germline V gene. This CDR3 is CASSETQTGQPQHF. The DNA for the CDR3 is TGTGCCAGCAGTGAAACGCAGACCGGTCAGCCCCAGCATTTT.

The gene calls are TRBV6-5 and TRBJ1-5; D ambiguous. This CDR3 is 15 amino acids long. Trimming removed 8 bases at V and 0 bases at J, with 14 bases between. The germline gives CDR1 MNHEY, CDR2 SVGAGI. CDR3 region: CASAVTSYSNQPQHF. In nucleotides, the CDR3 is TGTGCCAGCGCAGTTACTAGTTATAGCAATCAGCCCCAGCATTTT.

The chain employs TRBV5-4 and TRBJ2-3, with D possibly TRBD1 on 5 matching bases. Per the germline V gene, CDR1 is SGHNT and CDR2 is YYREEE (reference sequence). Trimming cost V 4 bases and J 5 bases, with 14 bases left between them. CDR3 length: 14 amino acids. The CDR3 bases are TGTGCCAGCAGCGTCCCTCTAGGGGAAGATACGCAGTATTTT. Residues: CASSVPLGEDTQYF.

This rearrangement joins TRBV19 to TRBJ2-1; the match to TRBD2 covers 8 bases. Trimming cost V 2 bases and J 4 bases; bases outside gene matches: 7. Germline V lookup: CDR1 LNHDA, CDR2 SQIVND (reference sequence). The CDR3 loop spans 16 amino acids. CDR3 sequence (DNA): TGTGCCAGTAGTATATCGACGGGGGGGCCTTACAATGAGCAGTTCTTC. Translated: CASSISTGGPYNEQFF.